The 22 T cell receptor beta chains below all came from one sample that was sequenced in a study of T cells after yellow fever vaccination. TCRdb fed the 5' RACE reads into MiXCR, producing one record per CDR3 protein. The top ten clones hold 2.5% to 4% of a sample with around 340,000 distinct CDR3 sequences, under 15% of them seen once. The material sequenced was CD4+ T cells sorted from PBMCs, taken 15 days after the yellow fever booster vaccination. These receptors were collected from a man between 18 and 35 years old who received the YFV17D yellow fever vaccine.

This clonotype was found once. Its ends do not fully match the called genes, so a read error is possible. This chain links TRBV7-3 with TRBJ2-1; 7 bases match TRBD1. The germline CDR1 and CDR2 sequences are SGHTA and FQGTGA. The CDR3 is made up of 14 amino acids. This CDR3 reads CSSSSPTETGEQFF. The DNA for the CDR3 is TGTTCCAGCAGCTCCCCCACCGAGACAGGGGAGCAGTTCTTC.

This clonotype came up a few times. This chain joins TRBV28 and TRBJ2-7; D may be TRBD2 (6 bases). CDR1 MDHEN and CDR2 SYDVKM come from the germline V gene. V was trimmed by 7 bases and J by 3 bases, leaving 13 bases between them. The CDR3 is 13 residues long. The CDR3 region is CASTVGGLYEQYF. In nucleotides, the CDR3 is TGTGCCAGCACTGTCGGGGGACTCTACGAGCAGTACTTC.

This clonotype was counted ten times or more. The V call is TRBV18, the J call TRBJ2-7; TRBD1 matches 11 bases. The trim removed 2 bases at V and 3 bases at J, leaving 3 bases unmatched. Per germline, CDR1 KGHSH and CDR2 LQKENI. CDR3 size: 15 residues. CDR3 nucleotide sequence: TGTGCCAGCTCACCAACGGGACAGGGGGGCTACGAGCAGTACTTC. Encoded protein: CASSPTGQGGYEQYF.

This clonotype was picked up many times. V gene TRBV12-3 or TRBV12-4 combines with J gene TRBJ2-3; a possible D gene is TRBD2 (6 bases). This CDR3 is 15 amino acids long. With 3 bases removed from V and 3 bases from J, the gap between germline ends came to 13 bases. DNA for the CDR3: TGTGCCAGCAGTTTTGTTAGCGGATTTACAGATACGCAGTATTTT. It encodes CASSFVSGFTDTQYF.

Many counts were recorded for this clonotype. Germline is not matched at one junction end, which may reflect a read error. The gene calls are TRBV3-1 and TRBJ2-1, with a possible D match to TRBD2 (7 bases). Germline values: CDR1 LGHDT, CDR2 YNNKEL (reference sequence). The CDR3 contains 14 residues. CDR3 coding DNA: TGTGCCAGCAGCCAAGATTTCAGGGGCGGGGGAACAACGTTC. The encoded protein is CASSQDFRGGGTTF.

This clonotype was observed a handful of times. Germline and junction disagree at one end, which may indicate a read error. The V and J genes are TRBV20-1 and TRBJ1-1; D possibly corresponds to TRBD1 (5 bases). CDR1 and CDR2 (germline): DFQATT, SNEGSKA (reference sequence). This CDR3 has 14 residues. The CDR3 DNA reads TGCAGTGTAGATCAAGGGGCGATGAACGCTGAAGCTTTCTTT. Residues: CSVDQGAMNAEAFF.

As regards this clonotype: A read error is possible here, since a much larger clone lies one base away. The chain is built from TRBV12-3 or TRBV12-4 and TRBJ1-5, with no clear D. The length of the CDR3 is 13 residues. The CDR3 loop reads CASSLEARQPQQF. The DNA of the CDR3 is TGTGCCAGCAGTTTGGAGGCGCGTCAGCCCCAGCAATTT.

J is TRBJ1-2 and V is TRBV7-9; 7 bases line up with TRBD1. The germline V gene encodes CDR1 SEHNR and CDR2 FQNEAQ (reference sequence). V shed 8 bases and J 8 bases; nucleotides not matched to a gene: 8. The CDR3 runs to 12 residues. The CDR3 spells CASWVQGRGYTF. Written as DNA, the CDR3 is TGTGCCAGCTGGGTACAGGGGAGGGGCTACACCTTC.

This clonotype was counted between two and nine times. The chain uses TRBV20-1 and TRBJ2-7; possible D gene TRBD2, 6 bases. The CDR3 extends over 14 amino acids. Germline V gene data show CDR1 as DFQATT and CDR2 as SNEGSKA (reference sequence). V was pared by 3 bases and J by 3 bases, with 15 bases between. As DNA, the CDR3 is TGCAGTGCTAGGGTCGCGGGATCGTACTACGAGCAGTACTTC. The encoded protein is CSARVAGSYYEQYF.

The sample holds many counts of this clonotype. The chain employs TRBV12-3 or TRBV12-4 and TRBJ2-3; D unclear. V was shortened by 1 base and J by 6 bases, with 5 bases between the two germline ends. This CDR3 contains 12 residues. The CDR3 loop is CASSLGVDTQYF. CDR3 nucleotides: TGTGCCAGCAGTTTAGGGGTGGATACGCAGTATTTT.

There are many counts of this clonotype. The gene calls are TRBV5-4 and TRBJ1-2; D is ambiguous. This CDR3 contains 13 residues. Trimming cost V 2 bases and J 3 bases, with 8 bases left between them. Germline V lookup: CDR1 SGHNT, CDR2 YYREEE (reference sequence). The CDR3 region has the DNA TGTGCCAGCAGCTTCGGACCCGACTATGGCTACACCTTC. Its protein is CASSFGPDYGYTF.

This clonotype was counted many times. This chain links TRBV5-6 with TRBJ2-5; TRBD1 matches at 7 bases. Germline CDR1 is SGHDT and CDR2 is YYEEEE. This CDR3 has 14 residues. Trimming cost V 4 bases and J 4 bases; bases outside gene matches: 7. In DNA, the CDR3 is TGTGCCAGCAGCCCTGACAGGGCCTTAGAGACCCAGTACTTC. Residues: CASSPDRALETQYF.

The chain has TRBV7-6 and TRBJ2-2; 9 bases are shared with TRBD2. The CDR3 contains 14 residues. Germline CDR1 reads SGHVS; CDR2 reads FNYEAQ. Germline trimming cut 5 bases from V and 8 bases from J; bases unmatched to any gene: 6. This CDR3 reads CASSPSSGEGELFF. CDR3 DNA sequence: TGTGCCAGCAGCCCGTCTAGCGGGGAGGGGGAGCTGTTTTTT. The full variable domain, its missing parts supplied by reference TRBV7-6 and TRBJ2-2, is GAGVSQSPRYKVTKRGQDVALRCDPISGHVSLYWYRQALGQGPEFLTYFNYEAQQDKSGLPNDRFSAERPEGSISTLTIQRTEQRDSAMYRCASSPSSGEGELFFGEGSRLTVL.

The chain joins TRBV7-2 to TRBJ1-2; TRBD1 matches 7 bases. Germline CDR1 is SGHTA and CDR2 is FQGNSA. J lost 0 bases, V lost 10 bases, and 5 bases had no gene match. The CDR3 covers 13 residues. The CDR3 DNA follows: TGTGCCACCCGGGGACAGACTAACTATGGCTACACCTTC. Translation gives CATRGQTNYGYTF.

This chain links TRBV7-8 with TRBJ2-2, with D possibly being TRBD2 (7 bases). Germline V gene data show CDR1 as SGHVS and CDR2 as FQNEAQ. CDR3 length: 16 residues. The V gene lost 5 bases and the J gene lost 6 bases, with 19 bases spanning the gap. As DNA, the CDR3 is TGTGCCAGCAGCCGAAAAGGTGCGGGGGCGCCCGGGGAGCTGTTTTTT. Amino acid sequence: CASSRKGAGAPGELFF.

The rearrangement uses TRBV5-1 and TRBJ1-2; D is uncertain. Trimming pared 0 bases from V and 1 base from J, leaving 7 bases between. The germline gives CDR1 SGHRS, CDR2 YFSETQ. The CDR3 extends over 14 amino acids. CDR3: CASSLASLNYGYTF. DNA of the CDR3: TGCGCCAGCAGCTTGGCCAGCCTTAACTATGGCTACACCTTC.

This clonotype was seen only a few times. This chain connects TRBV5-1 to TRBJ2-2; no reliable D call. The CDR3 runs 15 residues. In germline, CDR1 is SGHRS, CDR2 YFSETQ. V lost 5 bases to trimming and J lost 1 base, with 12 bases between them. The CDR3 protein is CASRSIDGNTGELFF. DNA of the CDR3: TGCGCCAGCAGGTCAATTGACGGGAACACCGGGGAGCTGTTTTTT.

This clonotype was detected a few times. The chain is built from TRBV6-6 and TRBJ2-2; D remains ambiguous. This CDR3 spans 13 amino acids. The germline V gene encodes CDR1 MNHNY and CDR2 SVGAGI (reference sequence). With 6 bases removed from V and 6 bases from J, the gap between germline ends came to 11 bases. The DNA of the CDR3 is TGTGCCAGCAGGTTATTTCAGGCCGGGGAGCTGTTTTTT. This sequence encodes CASRLFQAGELFF.

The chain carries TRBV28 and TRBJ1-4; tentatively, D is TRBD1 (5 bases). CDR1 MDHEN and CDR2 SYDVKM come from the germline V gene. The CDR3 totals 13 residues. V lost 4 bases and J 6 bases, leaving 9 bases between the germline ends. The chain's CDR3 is CASSSPGDEKLFF. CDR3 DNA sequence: TGTGCCAGCAGTTCGCCGGGGGATGAAAAACTGTTTTTT.

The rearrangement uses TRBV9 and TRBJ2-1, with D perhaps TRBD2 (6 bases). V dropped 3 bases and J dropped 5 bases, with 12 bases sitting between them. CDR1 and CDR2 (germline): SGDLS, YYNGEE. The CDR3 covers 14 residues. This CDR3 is CASSGRDFHNEQFF. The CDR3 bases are TGTGCCAGCAGCGGCCGGGACTTTCACAATGAGCAGTTCTTC.

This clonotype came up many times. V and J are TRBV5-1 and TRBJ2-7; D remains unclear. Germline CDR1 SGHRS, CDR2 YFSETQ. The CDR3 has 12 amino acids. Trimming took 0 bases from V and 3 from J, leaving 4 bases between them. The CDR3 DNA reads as TGCGCCAGCAGCTTGGGGTACTACGAGCAGTACTTC. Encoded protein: CASSLGYYEQYF.

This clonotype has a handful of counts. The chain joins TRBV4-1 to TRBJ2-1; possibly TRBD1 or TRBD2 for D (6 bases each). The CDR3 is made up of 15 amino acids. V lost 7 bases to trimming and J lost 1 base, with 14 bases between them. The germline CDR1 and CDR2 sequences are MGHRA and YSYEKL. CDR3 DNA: TGCGCCAGCACTCCTATAGGGGGGTCCTACAATGAGCAGTTCTTC. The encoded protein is CASTPIGGSYNEQFF.